Listed below are T cell receptor beta chains from one sample, sequenced in a study of T-cell reconstitution after alpha-beta-depleted transplantation in children. TCRdb re-called the PCR reads with MiXCR, one entry per CDR3 protein. The table records under 850,000 distinct CDR3 sequences, under 15% of them present only once. The sample here was PBMCs, taken before TCRalphabeta/CD19-depleted stem cell transplant. Receptors originate from a girl aged 2 to 10 with congenital amegakaryocytic thrombocytopenia, due to receive a stem cell transplant. Both conserved end residues are part of each CDR3. The D gene is left open where the match is weak. Some rows have no size entry. The others give once, few or many, or a class for an expanded clone.

CDR3 length,V gene,J gene,D gene,clone size,CDR3 protein,CDR3 DNA
17,TRBV28,TRBJ2-2,TRBD2,.,CASCGLAGGQNTGELFF,TGTGCCAGCTGTGGACTAGCGGGAGGGCAGAACACCGGGGAGCTGTTTTTT
14,TRBV10-2,TRBJ2-7,.,.,CASSAVSSYSEQYF,TGCGCCAGCAGTGCCGTTTCTTCCTACTCCGAGCAGTACTTC
16,TRBV28,TRBJ2-3,TRBD2,.,CASTSVAGVPADTQYF,TGTGCCAGCACCAGTGTGGCGGGAGTACCGGCAGATACGCAGTATTTT
14,TRBV5-1,TRBJ2-5,.,many,CASSSGLLQETQYF,TGCGCCAGCAGCTCCGGACTACTCCAAGAGACCCAGTACTTC
12,TRBV20-1,TRBJ2-5,.,few,CSAQRVSETQYF,TGCAGTGCCCAACGGGTCAGCGAGACCCAGTACTTC
15,TRBV29-1,TRBJ2-1,TRBD2,many,CSVAPTSGGYNEQFF,TGCAGCGTTGCCCCTACTAGCGGGGGATACAATGAGCAGTTCTTC
13,TRBV7-3,TRBJ1-5,.,many,CASSTRPDQPQHF,TGTGCCAGCAGCACCCGACCCGATCAGCCCCAGCATTTT
16,TRBV5-1,TRBJ2-1,.,.,CASSSWGLASSNEQFF,TGCGCCAGCAGCTCCTGGGGCCTAGCTAGTTCCAATGAGCAGTTCTTC
14,TRBV6-1,TRBJ2-5,.,.,CASSRDSRQETQYF,TGTGCCAGCAGTCGCGATTCGCGGCAAGAGACCCAGTACTTC
16,TRBV5-5,TRBJ2-7,.,many,CASSLPYAIGACEQYF,TGTGCCAGCAGCTTACCGTACGCAATTGGGGCATGCGAGCAGTACTTC
15,TRBV29-1,TRBJ1-2,TRBD1,few,CSVDQGATLYYGYTF,TGCAGCGTTGATCAGGGGGCGACGTTATATTACGGCTACACCTTC
16,TRBV28,TRBJ2-3,.,many,CASSFFGGLGTDTQYF,TGTGCCAGCAGTTTTTTTGGGGGTCTAGGCACAGATACGCAGTATTTT
13,TRBV5-1,TRBJ2-3,TRBD2,.,CASKGLRADTQYF,TGCGCCAGCAAGGGACTACGGGCAGATACGCAGTATTTT
16,TRBV5-5,TRBJ2-6,.,many,CASSNRGLSGANVLTF,TGTGCCAGCAGCAACAGAGGACTCTCTGGGGCCAACGTCCTGACTTTC
16,TRBV4-1,TRBJ2-1,.,many,CASSPTTRAAFNEQFF,TGCGCCAGCAGCCCCACGACAAGGGCCGCGTTCAATGAGCAGTTCTTC
15,TRBV5-1,TRBJ2-1,.,.,CASSSGQNSYKEQFF,TGCGCCAGCAGCTCTGGACAGAACTCCTACAAAGAGCAGTTCTTC